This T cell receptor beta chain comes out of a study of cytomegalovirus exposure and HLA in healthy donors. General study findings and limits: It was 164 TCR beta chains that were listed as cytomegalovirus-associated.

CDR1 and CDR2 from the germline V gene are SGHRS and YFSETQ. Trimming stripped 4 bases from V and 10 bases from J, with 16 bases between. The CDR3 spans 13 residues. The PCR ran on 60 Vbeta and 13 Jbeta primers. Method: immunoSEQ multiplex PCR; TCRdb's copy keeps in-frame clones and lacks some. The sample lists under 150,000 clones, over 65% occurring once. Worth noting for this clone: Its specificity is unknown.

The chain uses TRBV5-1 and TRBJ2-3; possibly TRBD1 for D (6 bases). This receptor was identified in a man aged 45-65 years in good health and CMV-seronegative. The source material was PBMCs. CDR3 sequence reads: CASSTPQGSSQYF. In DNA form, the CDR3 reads TGCGCCAGCAGCACCCCACAGGGTTCGTCGCAGTATTTT.